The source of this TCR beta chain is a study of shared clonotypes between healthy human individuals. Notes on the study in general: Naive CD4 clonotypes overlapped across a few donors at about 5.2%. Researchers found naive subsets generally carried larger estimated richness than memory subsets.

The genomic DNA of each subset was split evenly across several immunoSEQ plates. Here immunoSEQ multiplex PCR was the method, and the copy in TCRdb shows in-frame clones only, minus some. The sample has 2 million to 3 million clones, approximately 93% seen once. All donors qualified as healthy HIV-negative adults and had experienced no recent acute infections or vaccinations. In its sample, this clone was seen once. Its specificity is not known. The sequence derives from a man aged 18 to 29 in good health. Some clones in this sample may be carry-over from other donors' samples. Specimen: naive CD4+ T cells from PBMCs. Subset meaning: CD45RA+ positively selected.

CDR3 loop: CASSQQAGSSYEQYF. CDR3 in DNA: TGTGCCAGCAGCCAACAAGCGGGAAGCTCCTACGAGCAGTACTTC. The chain uses TRBV7-2 and TRBJ2-7; TRBD2 agrees at 7 bases. CDR3 size: 15 residues. With V trimmed by 5 bases and J by 0 bases, 7 bases remained unmatched. The germline V gene has CDR1 SGHTA and CDR2 FQGNSA.